This T cell receptor beta chain stems from a study of somatic mutations in cytotoxic T cells in rheumatoid arthritis. V was clipped by 4 bases and J by 3 bases; unmatched bases: 2. CDR3 length equals 14 residues. Germline CDR1 and CDR2: SNHLY and FYNNEI. Generated by immunoSEQ multiplex PCR, the TCRdb table keeps only in-frame clones and is missing some. The sample has 27,000 or so clones, around 87% seen once. The receptor was derived from an adult with rheumatoid arthritis. Sequencing used CD8+ T cells sorted from blood. The chain combines TRBV2 with TRBJ1-1, with 10 bases fitting TRBD1. CDR3 sequence: CASSGTGGYTEAFF. In nucleotides, the CDR3 is TGTGCCAGCAGTGGGACAGGGGGTTACACTGAAGCTTTCTTT.